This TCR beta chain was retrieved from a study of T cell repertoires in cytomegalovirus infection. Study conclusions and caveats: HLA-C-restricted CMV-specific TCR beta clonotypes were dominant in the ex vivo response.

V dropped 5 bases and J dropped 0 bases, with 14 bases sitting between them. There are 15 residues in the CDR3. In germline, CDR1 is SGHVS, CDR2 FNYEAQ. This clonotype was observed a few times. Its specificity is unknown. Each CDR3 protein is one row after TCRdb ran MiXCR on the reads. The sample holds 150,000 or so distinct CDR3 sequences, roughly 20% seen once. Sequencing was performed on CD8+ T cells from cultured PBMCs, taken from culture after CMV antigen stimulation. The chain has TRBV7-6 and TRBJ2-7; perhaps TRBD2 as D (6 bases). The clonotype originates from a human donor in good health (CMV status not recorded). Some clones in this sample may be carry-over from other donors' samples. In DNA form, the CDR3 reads TGTGCCAGCAGCCCCGGGGACTTGAGCTCCTACGAGCAGTACTTC. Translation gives CASSPGDLSSYEQYF.